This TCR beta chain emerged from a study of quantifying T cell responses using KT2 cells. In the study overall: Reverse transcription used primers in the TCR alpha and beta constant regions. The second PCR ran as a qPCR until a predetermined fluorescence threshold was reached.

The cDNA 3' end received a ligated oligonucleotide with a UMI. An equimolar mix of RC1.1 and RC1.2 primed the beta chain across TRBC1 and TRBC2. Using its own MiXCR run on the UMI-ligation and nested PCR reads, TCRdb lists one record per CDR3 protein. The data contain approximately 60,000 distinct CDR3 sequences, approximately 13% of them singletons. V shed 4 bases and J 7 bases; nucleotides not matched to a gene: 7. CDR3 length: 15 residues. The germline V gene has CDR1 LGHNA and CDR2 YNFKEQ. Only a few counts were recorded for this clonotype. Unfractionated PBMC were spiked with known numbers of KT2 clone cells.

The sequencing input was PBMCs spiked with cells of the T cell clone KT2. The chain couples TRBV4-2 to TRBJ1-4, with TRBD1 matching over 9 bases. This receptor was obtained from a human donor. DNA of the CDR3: TGTGCCAGCAGCCTACCCGGGACAGGGTCTGAAAAACTGTTTTTT. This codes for CASSLPGTGSEKLFF.